The rows below give T cell receptor beta chains drawn from one sample of a study of T cell changes during pregnancy in multiple sclerosis. The protocol was immunoSEQ multiplex PCR, while the TCRdb copy is restricted to in-frame clones and leaves out a portion. The table has 55,000 to 80,000 clones, 80% to 95% seen once. The starting material was CD8+ T cells from peripheral blood mononuclear cells, obtained in the second trimester of pregnancy. Source of these receptors: a female donor with multiple sclerosis, enrolled in a pregnancy study. Each CDR3 is given with its conserved first and last residue. The D gene is left open where the match is weak. Rows give clone size only sometimes, using once, few, many, or a class for an expanded clone.

TRBV5-1	TRBD1	16	TRBJ1-1	.	TGCGCCAGCACCCAGGGGGTAGGGCTGATGAACACTGAAGCTTTCTTT	CASTQGVGLMNTEAFF
TRBV5-6	TRBD1	15	TRBJ2-7	.	TGTGCCAGCAGGGCCGGGACAGGGACTTCCTACGAGCAGTACTTC	CASRAGTGTSYEQYF
TRBV5-6	TRBD1	13	TRBJ2-1	.	TGTGCCAGCAGCTCCCAGCCGACAGGGGAGCAGTTCTTC	CASSSQPTGEQFF
TRBV5-6	TRBD1	13	TRBJ2-7	.	TGTGCCAGCAGCGGGCGGACAGGGTACGAGCAGTACTTC	CASSGRTGYEQYF
TRBV2	.	13	TRBJ2-7	medium-sized	TGTGCCAGCAGTGAAATTCCAACCTACGAGCAGTACTTC	CASSEIPTYEQYF
TRBV30	TRBD1	12	TRBJ2-1	.	TGTGCCTGGAGTGTAGTTACAGGGGGGCAGTTCTTC	CAWSVVTGGQFF
TRBV27	TRBD1	14	TRBJ2-5	once	TGTGCCAGCAGTCCCGGGACAGATCCTAGGACCCAGTACTTC	CASSPGTDPRTQYF
TRBV4-1	.	12	TRBJ1-1	.	TGCGCCAGCAGCCAGAATACAGAAGAAGCTTTCTTT	CASSQNTEEAFF
TRBV6-5	.	11	TRBJ2-7	.	TGTGCCAGCGTCCAGGGGACCGAGCAGTACTTC	CASVQGTEQYF
TRBV7-9	TRBD1	16	TRBJ1-2	.	TGTGCCAGCAGCTTAGGGCCTACAGGGGGCGGATATGGCTACACCTTC	CASSLGPTGGGYGYTF
TRBV7-9	.	16	TRBJ2-3	.	TGTGCCAGCACCCTTGTAGGGGTAGCGGCGACAGATACGCAGTATTTT	CASTLVGVAATDTQYF
TRBV9	TRBD1	19	TRBJ2-7	.	TGTGCCAGCAGCGTAGCCCCGACAGGGTCGACGGGCATTATAGGCGAGCAGTACTTC	CASSVAPTGSTGIIGEQYF
TRBV10-1	TRBD2	15	TRBJ2-3	.	TGCGCCAGCAGTATAGCGGGAGTTGGGACAGATACGCAGTATTTT	CASSIAGVGTDTQYF
TRBV19	.	12	TRBJ1-1	.	TGTGCCAGTAGTATAGGGCAGGGTGAAGCTTTCTTT	CASSIGQGEAFF
TRBV10-1	TRBD1	12	TRBJ2-5	.	TGCGCCAGGACAGGGCGTGCGGAGACCCAGTACTTC	CARTGRAETQYF
TRBV27	.	16	TRBJ2-7	.	TGTGCCAGCAGTTTATCGGGTCGGCTAGGGGCCTACGAGCAGTACTTC	CASSLSGRLGAYEQYF
TRBV23-1	TRBD1	15	TRBJ1-2	.	TGCGCCAGCAGCCACAGGGGGCGAATTAATCATGGCTACACCTTC	CASSHRGRINHGYTF
TRBV30	TRBD1	13	TRBJ2-5	once	TGTGCCTGGGGGACAGGGGTACAAGAGACCCAGTACTTC	CAWGTGVQETQYF
TRBV5-6	TRBD2	18	TRBJ2-1	.	TGTGCCAGCGGTCCCGGGACTAGCCTACAGAGCTCCTACAATGAGCAGTTCTTC	CASGPGTSLQSSYNEQFF
TRBV15	TRBD1	14	TRBJ2-7	.	TGTGCCACCCGCCGGGACAGGGGGCAAGGGGAGCAGTACTTC	CATRRDRGQGEQYF
TRBV5-1	TRBD1	16	TRBJ1-1	.	TGCGCCAGCAGCCCTGGGACAGGGGGCAAGAACACTGAAGCTTTCTTT	CASSPGTGGKNTEAFF
TRBV14	.	17	TRBJ2-1	.	TGTGCCAGCAGCACCCCTCAAAGGGGTAGCTCCTACAATGAGCAGTTCTTC	CASSTPQRGSSYNEQFF
TRBV19	.	15	TRBJ2-7	.	TGTGCCAGTAGTTGGGGGTTAGCGGTAAACTACGAGCAGTACTTC	CASSWGLAVNYEQYF
TRBV10-1	.	15	TRBJ2-2	.	TGCGCCAGCAGTGAGTATCGGGAGAACACCGGGGAGCTGTTTTTT	CASSEYRENTGELFF
TRBV27	.	14	TRBJ1-2	few	TGTGCCAGCAGCCCCGACGCTGGGGGCGAAGGCTACACCTTC	CASSPDAGGEGYTF
TRBV7-6	.	15	TRBJ2-1	.	TGTGCCAGCAGGCCACTAGCATCATCGGCCAATGAGCAGTTCTTC	CASRPLASSANEQFF
TRBV9	TRBD1	14	TRBJ1-3	.	TGTGCCAGCAGCGATGGGACAGGGGTTAACACCATATATTTT	CASSDGTGVNTIYF
TRBV2	TRBD2	16	TRBJ2-3	.	TGTGCCAGCAGAGGGACTAGCGGGATCGGCACAGATACGCAGTATTTT	CASRGTSGIGTDTQYF
TRBV11-2	.	17	TRBJ2-3	.	TGTGCCAGCAGCTTAGCGGGGAGCGGCGGGAGCACAGATACGCAGTATTTT	CASSLAGSGGSTDTQYF
TRBV6-6	TRBD2	16	TRBJ2-3	.	TGTGCCAGCAGTTACGATCGCGGGAGGAGCACAGATACGCAGTATTTT	CASSYDRGRSTDTQYF
TRBV6-1	TRBD1	15	TRBJ2-5	.	TGTGCCAGCAGTGAGGGGGACAGGGGCCAAGAGACCCAGTACTTC	CASSEGDRGQETQYF
TRBV2	TRBD2	14	TRBJ2-7	.	TGTGCCAGCAGTGACTCTGCGGGAGCTTACGAGCAGTACTTC	CASSDSAGAYEQYF
TRBV30	.	12	TRBJ1-1	.	TGTGCCTGGAGCGGAGGTATCGCTGAAGCTTTCTTT	CAWSGGIAEAFF
TRBV6-5	TRBD1	13	TRBJ2-5	.	TGTGCCAGCAGTCTTACAGGGGAAGAGACCCAGTACTTC	CASSLTGEETQYF
TRBV7-9	TRBD1	12	TRBJ1-1	.	TGTGCCAGCAGCTCCCCGACAGGGGAAGCTTTCTTT	CASSSPTGEAFF
TRBV27	TRBD2	15	TRBJ2-3	.	TGTGCCAGCAGTTTGCGTAGGAGCGGGAGGGGTACGCAGTATTTT	CASSLRRSGRGTQYF
TRBV7-3	TRBD2	18	TRBJ2-3	.	TGTGCCAGCAGCTTGGGGCTAGCGGACCTTCCTAGCACAGATACGCAGTATTTT	CASSLGLADLPSTDTQYF